The sequence of this TCR beta chain was determined in a study of cytomegalovirus exposure and HLA in healthy donors. The PCR used 60 Vbeta and 13 Jbeta primers. Assay: immunoSEQ multiplex PCR; the TCRdb copy retains only in-frame clones and omits some. The sample yields around 130,000 clones, around 79% seen once. Study results and limitations: Whilst most TCR sequences proved rare, a subset of public TCRs occurred across many donors. What was likely a sequencing artifact was a cluster of highly shared sequence variants.

Turning to this clone: Its antigen is as yet unknown.

The CDR3 extends over 13 amino acids. Germline CDR1 is SQVTM and CDR2 is ANQGSEA. V lost 6 bases to trimming and J lost 8 bases; unmatched junction nucleotides: 7. The sequencing sample was made of PBMCs. The V and J genes are TRBV29-1 and TRBJ2-1; 10 bases line up with TRBD2. The receptor's source is a woman between 40 and 50 years old in good health and CMV-seropositive. The CDR3 loop reads CSVLAGAIDEQFF. The CDR3 DNA sequence: TGCAGCGTCCTAGCGGGAGCTATCGATGAGCAGTTCTTC.